The rows below give T cell receptor beta chains drawn from one sample of a study of OX40 agonist ivuxolimab in advanced cancers. Assay used: immunoSEQ multiplex PCR; TCRdb lists only in-frame clones, some missing. The table lists 70,000 or so clones, around 90% of them singletons, with around 2% in the top ten. The sample was CD4+ or CD8+ T cells sorted from blood, taken in a trial of the OX40 agonist ivuxolimab. The receptor set was obtained from an adult with an advanced solid tumor such as melanoma, head and neck, liver or kidney cancer. Each CDR3 is given with its conserved first and last residue. The order of the fields is V gene, clone size, D gene, J gene, CDR3 DNA, CDR3 protein. A D gene is named only where the DNA matches it firmly. Only some rows state a clone size, as once, few, many or a class for expanded clones.

V: TRBV11-2; size: .; D: TRBD2; J: TRBJ2-2; DNA: TGTGCCAGCAGCTTAGATTCGTGGAGACTAGCGGGGACCGGGGAGCTGTTTTTT; CDR3: CASSLDSWRLAGTGELFF
V: TRBV6-5; size: .; D: TRBD2; J: TRBJ2-1; DNA: TGTGCCAGCAGGGGGACTAGCGGGGGGTACAATGAGCAGTTCTTC; CDR3: CASRGTSGGYNEQFF
V: TRBV6-1; size: once; D: TRBD2; J: TRBJ2-4; DNA: TGTGCCAGCAGCTGGGAGGGCATTCAGTACTTC; CDR3: CASSWEGIQYF
V: TRBV30; size: once; D: .; J: TRBJ2-1; DNA: TGTGCCTGGAGTGGGACGGCTGAGCAGTTCTTC; CDR3: CAWSGTAEQFF
V: TRBV28; size: .; D: TRBD1; J: TRBJ2-1; DNA: TGTGCCAGCAGCCGTCCCGGGACAGGGGACAATGAGCAGTTCTTC; CDR3: CASSRPGTGDNEQFF
V: TRBV7-7; size: .; D: .; J: TRBJ2-1; DNA: TGTGCCAGCAGCTTAGCGACGGAAAACGAGCAGTTCTTC; CDR3: CASSLATENEQFF
V: TRBV11-3; size: .; D: TRBD1; J: TRBJ2-7; DNA: TGTGCCAGCAGCAGCCGGGACAGCGGATACGAGCAGTACTTC; CDR3: CASSSRDSGYEQYF
V: TRBV27; size: .; D: TRBD1; J: TRBJ1-2; DNA: TGTGCCAGCAGTTCTTGGGCAGGGACAGGGGGTGTAACAGGGGGTGTCCGTGGCTACACCTTC; CDR3: CASSSWAGTGGVTGGVRGYTF
V: TRBV20-1; size: .; D: .; J: TRBJ1-1; DNA: TGCAGTGCTTCCACCGCCCTTGGAGCTTTCTTT; CDR3: CSASTALGAFF
V: TRBV7-2; size: .; D: .; J: TRBJ2-1; DNA: TGTGCCAGCAGCTTCTATGGGGGTGAGCAGTTCTTC; CDR3: CASSFYGGEQFF
V: TRBV2; size: .; D: TRBD1; J: TRBJ1-3; DNA: TGTGCCACCGACAGGGGTGGAAACACCATATATTTT; CDR3: CATDRGGNTIYF
V: TRBV4-3; size: .; D: .; J: TRBJ2-1; DNA: TGCGCCAGCAGCCCCCCAGGGAATGAGCAGTTCTTC; CDR3: CASSPPGNEQFF
V: TRBV6-5; size: .; D: .; J: TRBJ2-7; DNA: TGTGCCAGCAGTTACCGTGGGGAAGGGGCGAACTACGAGCAGTACTTC; CDR3: CASSYRGEGANYEQYF
V: TRBV5-1; size: .; D: TRBD2; J: TRBJ2-7; DNA: TGCGCCAGCAGCTTGGGGGGACTAGCGGGACTAGTTGAGCAGTACTTC; CDR3: CASSLGGLAGLVEQYF
V: TRBV10-3; size: few; D: TRBD1; J: TRBJ1-6; DNA: TGTGCCATCAGTGACACAGGAAGACAGGGAGTGGGATCACCCCTCCACTTT; CDR3: CAISDTGRQGVGSPLHF
V: TRBV28; size: few; D: .; J: TRBJ1-2; DNA: TGTGCCAGCAGTCGAAATCCTAACTATGGCTACACCTTC; CDR3: CASSRNPNYGYTF
V: TRBV6-1; size: .; D: TRBD2; J: TRBJ2-3; DNA: TGTGCCACCCGAAAGGGAGGGGGCACAGATACGCAGTATTTT; CDR3: CATRKGGGTDTQYF
V: TRBV11-3; size: .; D: TRBD1; J: TRBJ2-5; DNA: TGTGCCAGCAGCTTAGGGGCCCTGACAGGGGGCAAAGAGACCCAGTACTTC; CDR3: CASSLGALTGGKETQYF
V: TRBV5-4; size: few; D: TRBD1; J: TRBJ2-7; DNA: TGTGCCAGCAGCCCGGGACAGGGTCGCGAGCAGTACTTC; CDR3: CASSPGQGREQYF
V: TRBV10-3; size: .; D: .; J: TRBJ1-5; DNA: TGTGCCATCAGTGTGGGACGGATTAGCAATCAGCCCCAGCATTTT; CDR3: CAISVGRISNQPQHF
V: TRBV6-6; size: .; D: .; J: TRBJ2-1; DNA: TGTGCCACCGCGACGACCGGGACAAAGCAGTTCTTC; CDR3: CATATTGTKQFF